The clone carrying this T cell receptor beta chain was seen a handful of times. Its antigen is unidentified. This sample stems from a study of identical twins. Study-level points and caveats: Insertions were reduced in abundant cord blood beta clonotypes but not in memory repertoires. Twin sharing of out-of-frame TCR alpha was underestimated by models in monozygotic pairs. Those out-of-frame alpha sequences shared by twins showed an excess of low generation probability.

The CDR3 extends over 15 amino acids. Germline V CDR1 and CDR2: SGHDN, FVKESK. V was cut by 1 base and J by 2 bases, with 12 bases left in between. cDNA molecules carried unique molecular identifiers, and template switching added a universal primer site. Using its own MiXCR run on the 5' RACE reads, TCRdb lists one record per CDR3 protein. The sample consists of about 660,000 distinct CDR3 sequences, 8.6% of them appearing once. This sample was shared with a second study, whose subject was yellow fever vaccine responses in identical twins.

This clonotype was obtained from a woman between 18 and 30 years old in good health. The sequenced sample was PBMCs. This chain uses TRBV14 with TRBJ2-7, with a possible D match to TRBD2 (6 bases). The CDR3 reads CASSQGRGSTYEQYF. Here the CDR3 DNA reads TGTGCCAGCAGCCAAGGACGGGGGAGCACCTACGAGCAGTACTTC.